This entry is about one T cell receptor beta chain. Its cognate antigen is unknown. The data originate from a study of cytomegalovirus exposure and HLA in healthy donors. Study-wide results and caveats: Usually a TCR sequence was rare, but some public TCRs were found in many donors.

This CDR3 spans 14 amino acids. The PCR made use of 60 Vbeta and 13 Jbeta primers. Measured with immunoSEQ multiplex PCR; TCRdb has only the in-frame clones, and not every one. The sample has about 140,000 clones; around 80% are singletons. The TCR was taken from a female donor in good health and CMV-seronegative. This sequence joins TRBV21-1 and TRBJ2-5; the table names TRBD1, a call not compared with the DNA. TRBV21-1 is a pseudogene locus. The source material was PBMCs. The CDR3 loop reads CASSKLQGKETQYF. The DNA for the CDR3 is TGTGCCAGCAGCAAACTACAGGGGAAAGAGACCCAGTACTTC.